The 5 T cell receptor beta chains below come from one sample, sequenced in a study of response to subunit inactivated influenza vaccine. Via MiXCR, TCRdb re-called the RT-PCR reads, giving one row per CDR3 protein. This table has about 500,000 distinct CDR3 sequences, 15% to 20% appearing once. The source was CD4+ T cells sorted from PBMCs, collected 23 months after vaccination. Receptors originate from a man aged 50-75 years who received an inactivated influenza vaccine.

This clonotype was seen a few times. CDR3 sequence (DNA): TGCGCCAGCAGCCCGGACAGCTCCTATAATTCACCCCTCCACTTT. It is translated as CASSPDSSYNSPLHF. This rearrangement joins TRBV4-3 to TRBJ1-6, with D possibly being TRBD1 (6 bases). The CDR3 is made up of 15 amino acids. Germline V gene data show CDR1 as LGHNA and CDR2 as YSLEER. V lost 4 bases and J 0 bases, leaving 7 bases between the germline ends.

The chain carries TRBV18 and TRBJ2-7; either TRBD1 or TRBD2 may fit D (5 bases each). Germline CDR1 KGHSH, CDR2 LQKENI. This CDR3 comprises 13 residues. V was shortened by 3 bases and J by 3 bases, with 9 bases between the two germline ends. The CDR3 DNA reads as TGTGCCAGCTCACCGGGGGAAGGCTACGAGCAGTACTTC. Translated: CASSPGEGYEQYF.

This clonotype was seen only a few times. The chain has TRBV12-3 or TRBV12-4 and TRBJ1-1, with unresolved D. The CDR3 totals 11 residues. With 8 bases removed from V and 6 bases from J, the gap between germline ends came to 10 bases. The DNA for the CDR3 is TGTGCCAGCGCCTTGGTGGCTGAAGCTTTCTTT. As protein: CASALVAEAFF.

The chain couples TRBV10-3 to TRBJ2-5; 7 bases line up with TRBD1. CDR3 length equals 14 residues. Per the germline V gene, CDR1 is ENHRY and CDR2 is SYGVKD. V lost 5 bases to trimming and J lost 5 bases; unmatched junction nucleotides: 8. The CDR3 spells CAISRDSHRETQYF. The CDR3, as DNA: TGTGCCATCAGTCGGGACAGTCACCGGGAGACCCAGTACTTC.

The chain employs TRBV5-1 and TRBJ2-1, with 15 positions matching TRBD2. V shed 2 bases, J shed 0 bases, and the junction held 6 bases outside the gene matches. The CDR3 contains 19 residues. CDR1 SGHRS and CDR2 YFSETQ come from the germline V gene. Written as DNA, the CDR3 is TGCGCCAGCAGCTTCCTAGGACTAGCGGGGGGGAGCTCCTACAATGAGCAGTTCTTC. Its protein product is CASSFLGLAGGSSYNEQFF. The variable domain in full, completed from reference TRBV5-1 and TRBJ2-1, reads KAGVTQTPRYLIKTRGQQVTLSCSPISGHRSVSWYQQTPGQGLQFLFEYFSETQRNKGNFPGRFSGRQFSNSRSEMNVSTLELGDSALYLCASSFLGLAGGSSYNEQFFGPGTRLTVL.